This T cell receptor (beta chain) was captured in a study of T cell repertoires in cytomegalovirus infection. Study-wide results and limits: Using cumulative public TCR beta family frequency, the authors identified those who carried CMV together with the relevant HLA.

MiXCR, run by TCRdb on the reads, gives a single entry per CDR3 protein. The table includes under 90,000 distinct CDR3 sequences, about 23% detected once. A note on this clonotype: Its target is not known.

Germline loops: CDR1 SGHNT, CDR2 YYREEE (reference sequence). This CDR3 comprises 12 residues. Trimming shortened V by 5 bases and J by 3 bases, and 8 bases separated the two germline ends. The clonotype comes from a human donor in good health (CMV status not recorded). Some clones in this sample may be carry-over from other donors' samples. Sequences were obtained from PBMCs, sequenced either directly or after in vitro stimulation (not recorded which). V gene TRBV5-4 combines with J gene TRBJ1-2; no firm D call. CDR3 amino acids: CASRAFDYGYTF. CDR3 in DNA: TGTGCCAGCAGAGCTTTCGACTATGGCTACACCTTC.